This T cell receptor beta chain originates from a study of a mutant IDH1 vaccine in newly diagnosed glioma. Study conclusions and caveats: Changes in top peripheral clonotypes did not appear linked to pseudoprogression.

Profiled with immunoSEQ multiplex PCR; TCRdb holds only in-frame clones, not every one. The repertoire includes some 51,000 clones, approximately 78% of them detected once, and about 5.2% sits in the top ten. The time point denotes: week 5, during vaccination. Each vaccine dose was 300 ug of mutant IDH1 20-mer peptide, with topical imiquimod. Trimming took 5 bases from V and 4 from J; bases not matched to a gene: 1. Germline V gene sequence: CDR1 SGHAT, CDR2 FQNNGV. This CDR3 spans 12 amino acids. A word on this clone: Its antigen is still unknown.

Source: PBMCs, taken from a glioma patient whose treatment included an IDH1 peptide vaccine. This TCR was sampled from a man between 50 and 59 years old with glioma. The chain joins TRBV11-2 to TRBJ1-2; TRBD1 matches 7 bases. The CDR3 spells CASSPGGYGYTF. The CDR3 DNA reads as TGTGCCAGCAGCCCAGGGGGCTATGGCTACACCTTC.